This T cell receptor (beta chain) was obtained from a study of blood T cell repertoires in COVID-19. Participants spanned ages about 18 to 100 years and resided in about 24 US areas. Donors in Cohort 3 who had recovered were those with two negative PCRs, healthcare professional clearance, or resolution of their symptoms. This clone was detected a few times. This sample also contains other DNA sequences that code for the same CDR3. In germline, CDR1 is SGHVS, CDR2 FQNEAQ. The CDR3 sequence is 11 residues long. Trimming took off 6 bases at V and 3 bases at J, with 6 bases between the two ends. Method: immunoSEQ multiplex PCR; TCRdb's copy keeps in-frame clones and lacks some. The sample has 270,000 or so clones, around 86% seen once.

The TCR originated in a woman between 18 and 30 years old who had recovered from COVID-19. Sequenced: PBMCs or T cells enriched from blood (not recorded which). The rearrangement uses TRBV7-8 and TRBJ2-7; D not certain. The chain's CDR3 is CASSLYYEQYF. The CDR3 DNA reads as TGTGCCAGCAGTCTTTACTACGAGCAGTACTTC.